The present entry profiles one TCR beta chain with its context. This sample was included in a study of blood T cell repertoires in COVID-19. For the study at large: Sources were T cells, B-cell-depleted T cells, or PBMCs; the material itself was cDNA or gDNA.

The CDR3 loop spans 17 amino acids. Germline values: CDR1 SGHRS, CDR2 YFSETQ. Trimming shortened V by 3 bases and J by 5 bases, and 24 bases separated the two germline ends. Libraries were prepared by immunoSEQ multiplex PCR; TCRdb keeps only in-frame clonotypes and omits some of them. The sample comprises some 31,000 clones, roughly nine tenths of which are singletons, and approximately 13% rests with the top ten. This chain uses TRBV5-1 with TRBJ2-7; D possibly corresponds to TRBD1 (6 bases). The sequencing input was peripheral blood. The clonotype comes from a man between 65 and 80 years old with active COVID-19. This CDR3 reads CASSSSPGTMIGNEQYF. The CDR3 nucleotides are TGCGCCAGCAGCTCGTCTCCCGGGACAATGATTGGCAACGAGCAGTACTTC.